These 5 T cell receptor beta chains were sequenced from one sample in a study of HIV-infected patients and healthy controls. From the 5' RACE reads, TCRdb called clonotypes with MiXCR, one entry per CDR3 protein. The repertoire holds roughly 70,000 distinct CDR3 sequences, with roughly a sixth as singletons. The material sequenced was CD4+ T cells from blood. The receptors were gathered from a human donor in good health.

Ten or more counts support this clonotype. The chain has TRBV12-3 or TRBV12-4 and TRBJ2-2; maybe TRBD1 (6 bases). V was clipped by 6 bases and J by 4 bases, with 12 bases between them. This CDR3 contains 14 residues. The CDR3 nucleotides read TGTGCCAGCAGATCTCGCAGGGGCACCGGGGAGCTGTTTTTT. Protein: CASRSRRGTGELFF.

The chain couples TRBV6-2 or TRBV6-3 to TRBJ2-1; the D call may be TRBD1 or TRBD2 (6 bases each). The CDR3 sequence is 15 residues long. V lost 4 bases, J lost 6 bases, and 16 bases lay in between. From germline, CDR1 is MNHEY and CDR2 SVGEGT. This chain's CDR3 is CASSSQGGQSNEQFF. CDR3 sequence (DNA): TGTGCCAGCAGTTCACAGGGAGGCCAATCCAATGAGCAGTTCTTC.

In its sample, this clonotype is medium-sized. The V and J genes are TRBV10-3 and TRBJ2-3, with D hard to call. The CDR3 length is 11 residues. Germline loops: CDR1 ENHRY, CDR2 SYGVKD. The V end lost 10 bases, the J end lost 6 bases, and 11 bases lay between the germline ends. CDR3 loop: CATANVDTQYF. DNA for the CDR3: TGTGCCACTGCTAATGTGGATACGCAGTATTTT.

The chain employs TRBV19 and TRBJ2-3; 12 nucleotides agree with TRBD1. Unmatched junction bases numbered 14, after V lost 5 bases and J lost 5 bases. The CDR3 consists of 18 residues. Germline V lookup: CDR1 LNHDA, CDR2 SQIVND (reference sequence). This CDR3 is CASSPLRSGTGGRDTQYF. CDR3 coding DNA: TGTGCCAGTAGTCCGCTGCGGTCCGGGACAGGGGGCAGAGATACGCAGTATTTT.

The chain joins TRBV29-1 to TRBJ2-3, with D unresolved. CDR3 length: 15 amino acids. Trimming left V 3 bases short and J 5 bases short, with 18 bases between. Per germline, CDR1 SQVTM and CDR2 ANQGSEA. CDR3: CSVDAGLAMLDTQYF. CDR3 DNA sequence: TGCAGCGTTGACGCTGGGCTCGCCATGTTAGATACGCAGTATTTT.